The 27 T cell receptor beta chains presented below share a single source sample, sequenced in a study of T cell repertoires in cytomegalovirus infection. Each CDR3 protein gets one entry after TCRdb re-called the reads with MiXCR. The table records some 940,000 distinct CDR3 sequences, approximately 30% of them present only once. For these TCRs, the target antigens are not known. The material sequenced was cultured CD8+ T cells from PBMCs, taken from culture after CMV antigen stimulation. These TCRs come from a human donor in good health (CMV status not recorded). Some clones in this sample may be carry-over from other donors' samples.

The genes are TRBV6-2 or TRBV6-3 and TRBJ2-7; D is ambiguous. With 6 bases removed from V and 2 bases from J, the gap between germline ends came to 17 bases. This CDR3 region has 15 residues. In germline, CDR1 is MNHEY, CDR2 SVGEGT. The CDR3 sequence is CASSPQNWAAYEQYV. In DNA, the CDR3 is TGTGCCAGCAGCCCGCAGAATTGGGCAGCCTACGAGCAGTACGTC.

This clonotype has a handful of counts. The rearrangement links TRBV6-6 to TRBJ1-2; D is uncertain. Germline-derived CDR1 and CDR2 are MNHNY and SVGAGI (reference sequence). The CDR3 has 15 amino acids. V lost 7 bases to trimming and J lost 4 bases, with 19 bases between them. The CDR3 bases are TGTGCCAGCACTTTACGCCGTGAGGCGGCCTATGGCTACACCTTC. Its translation is CASTLRREAAYGYTF.

This clonotype was counted many times. V usage is TRBV7-9 and J usage is TRBJ2-2, with 9 nucleotides matching TRBD2. This CDR3 spans 16 amino acids. Germline trimming cut 4 bases from V and 4 bases from J; bases unmatched to any gene: 7. Germline V gene lookup returns CDR1 SEHNR and CDR2 FQNEAQ (reference sequence). The CDR3 nucleotides read TGTGCCAGCAGCTCGCGGGGGGGCACGAGCACCGGGGAGCTGTTTTTT. Protein: CASSSRGGTSTGELFF.

V is TRBV6-5 and J is TRBJ2-2; 13 nucleotides line up with TRBD2. The V segment lost 0 bases and the J segment 3 bases; nucleotides outside the gene matches: 7. This CDR3 contains 19 residues. Germline lookup yields CDR1 MNHEY and CDR2 SVGAGI. The CDR3 DNA reads as TGTGCCAGCAGTTACTCCCCACCGGGACTAGCGGGACACACCGGGGAGCTGTTTTTT. Protein: CASSYSPPGLAGHTGELFF.

This clonotype was seen a handful of times. This chain connects TRBV20-1 to TRBJ2-3; D remains unclear. The CDR3 length is 15 residues. Trimming pared 2 bases from V and 2 bases from J, leaving 14 bases between. Germline lookup yields CDR1 DFQATT and CDR2 SNEGSKA (reference sequence). CDR3 region: CSARPISGHTDTQYF. CDR3 sequence (DNA): TGCAGTGCTAGACCCATCTCGGGCCACACAGATACGCAGTATTTT.

The rearrangement joins TRBV7-2 to TRBJ2-2; no clear D gene. The V end lost 2 bases, the J end lost 0 bases, and 13 bases lay between the germline ends. This CDR3 contains 17 residues. Germline V CDR1 and CDR2: SGHTA, FQGNSA. CDR3 residues: CASSLSVHGTNTGELFF. The CDR3 DNA follows: TGTGCCAGCAGCTTAAGTGTTCATGGGACGAACACCGGGGAGCTGTTTTTT. Using reference TRBV7-2 and TRBJ2-2 for the parts outside the CDR3, the full variable domain is GAGVSQSPSNKVTEKGKDVELRCDPISGHTALYWYRQSLGQGLEFLIYFQGNSAPDKSGLPSDRFSAERTGGSVSTLTIQRTQQEDSAVYLCASSLSVHGTNTGELFFGEGSRLTVL.

This clonotype appeared many times. The chain carries TRBV7-9 and TRBJ2-2; no definite D call. The CDR3 runs to 17 residues. The ends were cut back, 1 base at V and 0 bases at J, with 12 bases in the middle. In germline, CDR1 is SEHNR, CDR2 FQNEAQ (reference sequence). The CDR3 reads CASSLVPSGPNTGELFF. CDR3 DNA sequence: TGTGCCAGCAGCTTAGTCCCATCTGGCCCGAACACCGGGGAGCTGTTTTTT.

This clonotype appeared a few times. The chain joins TRBV27 to TRBJ1-4; TRBD1 is a possible D gene (5 bases). From germline, CDR1 is MNHEY and CDR2 SMNVEV (reference sequence). The CDR3 is made up of 15 amino acids. V lost 7 bases and J lost 4, with 16 bases in between. The CDR3: CASNPIRDRNEKLFF. In DNA, the CDR3 is TGTGCCAGCAATCCTATCCGGGACCGTAATGAAAAACTGTTTTTT.

This clonotype has a handful of counts. This chain links TRBV4-1 with TRBJ2-1; D ambiguous. V gave up 0 bases and J gave up 12 bases, with 6 bases separating them. This CDR3 has 11 residues. Germline-derived CDR1 and CDR2 are MGHRA and YSYEKL. The CDR3 sequence is CASSQEARQFF. CDR3 DNA sequence: TGCGCCAGCAGCCAAGAAGCGAGGCAGTTCTTC.

This clonotype appeared a few times. This chain connects TRBV27 to TRBJ2-2; D is undetermined. Germline loops: CDR1 MNHEY, CDR2 SMNVEV (reference sequence). CDR3 length equals 16 residues. Trimming left V 2 bases short and J 0 bases short, with 10 bases between. CDR3 protein: CASSLDSRPNTGELFF. CDR3 nucleotides: TGTGCCAGCAGTTTAGATAGTCGACCGAACACCGGGGAGCTGTTTTTT.

The chain is built from TRBV5-1 and TRBJ1-1, with no clear D. Trimming left V 0 bases short and J 8 bases short, with 11 bases between. CDR1 is SGHRS, CDR2 YFSETQ, per germline. The length of the CDR3 is 13 residues. The CDR3 spells CASSLEPRTEAFF. DNA for the CDR3: TGCGCCAGCAGCTTGGAACCCCGAACCGAAGCTTTCTTT.

This clonotype showed up many times. This chain connects TRBV7-8 to TRBJ2-1; D unresolved. The V gene's germline CDR1 is SGHVS and CDR2 FQNEAQ. V lost 5 bases to trimming and J lost 1 base, with 12 bases between them. The CDR3 loop spans 15 amino acids. For the CDR3, the DNA is TGTGCCAGCAGCCCAGACTCGCGGTCCTACAATGAGCAGTTCTTC. Amino acids: CASSPDSRSYNEQFF.

About this clonotype: This may be a read error, as it is one base from a much larger clone. The rearrangement uses TRBV12-3 or TRBV12-4 and TRBJ2-3, with 9 nucleotides matching TRBD1. The CDR3 is made up of 14 amino acids. The CDR3 protein is CANSWGTGYRTQYF. The CDR3 DNA sequence: TGTGCCAACAGTTGGGGGACAGGGTATCGTACGCAGTATTTT.

Notes on this clonotype: One junction end does not reproduce the germline sequence, and a read error may be involved. The chain is built from TRBV27 and TRBJ2-6; D uncertain. CDR3 size: 13 residues. Germline-derived CDR1 and CDR2 are MNHEY and SMNVEV (reference sequence). The CDR3 loop reads CANSFARANVLTF. CDR3 DNA: TGTGCCAACAGTTTCGCCAGGGCCAACGTCCTGACTTTC.

The V and J genes are TRBV10-3 and TRBJ2-1; TRBD2 is a possible D gene (5 bases). Germline V gene lookup returns CDR1 ENHRY and CDR2 SYGVKD. The CDR3 is made up of 14 amino acids. Trimming removed 6 bases at V and 5 bases at J, with 14 bases between. The CDR3 bases are TGTGCCATCAGGGTGGCTAGCATAAACAATGAGCAGTTCTTC. Its protein product is CAIRVASINNEQFF.

This clonotype was seen only a few times. This chain links TRBV24-1 with TRBJ1-2; D is undetermined. The CDR3 extends over 20 amino acids. Germline CDR1 KGHDR, CDR2 SFDVKD. V was cut by 4 bases and J by 0 bases, with 26 bases left in between. CDR3 amino acids: CATSDPSVDKGFVTNYGYTF. The DNA for the CDR3 is TGTGCCACCAGTGACCCCTCGGTCGACAAGGGTTTCGTTACTAACTATGGCTACACCTTC.

The J gene is TRBJ2-3, the V gene TRBV15, with 8 bases matching TRBD1. This CDR3 comprises 14 residues. Trimming took 5 bases from V and 2 from J; bases not matched to a gene: 3. Germline V lookup: CDR1 LNHNV, CDR2 YYDKDF (reference sequence). CDR3 nucleotide sequence: TGTGCCACCAGCCACAGGGGGAACACAGATACGCAGTATTTT. It codes for CATSHRGNTDTQYF.

The chain has TRBV4-2 and TRBJ2-3; 9 bases are a match to TRBD2. The germline V gene has CDR1 LGHNA and CDR2 YNFKEQ. V lost 5 bases to trimming and J lost 2 bases; unmatched junction nucleotides: 8. The CDR3 totals 16 residues. The CDR3 loop is CASSSSGVLITDTQYF. The CDR3 DNA is TGTGCCAGCAGCTCTAGCGGGGTACTTATCACAGATACGCAGTATTTT.

V and J are TRBV19 and TRBJ1-2; no clear D gene. V was pared by 4 bases and J by 0 bases, with 12 bases between. The CDR3 has 15 residues. Germline CDR1 reads LNHDA; CDR2 reads SQIVND (reference sequence). The CDR3 sequence: CASSTLAQTNYGYTF. CDR3 in DNA: TGTGCCAGTAGTACCCTCGCCCAGACTAACTATGGCTACACCTTC.

This clonotype was counted between two and nine times. This chain connects TRBV9 to TRBJ1-1; 8 nucleotides line up with TRBD1. V trimming: 0 bases; J trimming: 5 bases; junction bases outside the gene matches: 6. Germline V gene sequence: CDR1 SGDLS, CDR2 YYNGEE. The CDR3 is 15 residues long. The CDR3 DNA reads TGTGCCAGCAGCGTAGGGTCAACAGGGGGAACTGAAGCTTTCTTT. This encodes CASSVGSTGGTEAFF.

The rearrangement links TRBV9 to TRBJ2-1, with D maybe TRBD1 (5 bases). The germline V and J ends were trimmed by 1 base and 8 bases, with 10 bases remaining between them. The CDR3 sequence is 13 residues long. CDR1 SGDLS and CDR2 YYNGEE come from the germline V gene. The CDR3 loop reads CASSVIQVDEQFF. The CDR3 DNA reads TGTGCCAGCAGCGTAATACAGGTGGATGAGCAGTTCTTC.

To note about this clonotype: A much larger clone lies one base from this, so it may be a read error. The V call is TRBV7-8, the J call TRBJ2-5; 7 nucleotides match TRBD2. The germline V gene encodes CDR1 SGHVS and CDR2 FQNEAQ. The CDR3 is made up of 13 amino acids. In nucleotides, the CDR3 is TGTGTCAGCAGCTTAGCGGGCATAGAGACCCAGTACTTC. It is translated as CVSSLAGIETQYF.

Notes on this clonotype: A much larger clone sits a single nucleotide away, making a read error possible. The chain joins TRBV7-2 to TRBJ2-7; TRBD1 is a possible D gene (6 bases). V shed 1 base and J shed 3 bases, with 13 bases lying between them. The CDR3 consists of 15 residues. The germline CDR1 and CDR2 sequences are SGHTA and FQGNSA. CDR3 in amino acids: CTSSLEWTDNYEQYF. In nucleotides, the CDR3 is TGTACCAGCAGCTTAGAGTGGACAGATAACTACGAGCAGTACTTC.

The chain employs TRBV6-5 and TRBJ2-1; D may match TRBD1 or TRBD2 (8 bases each). This CDR3 has 17 residues. In germline, CDR1 is MNHEY, CDR2 SVGAGI. V lost 1 base and J lost 0, with 13 bases in between. The CDR3 DNA is TGTGCCAGCAGTTACTTAGCGGGACAGGACTCCTACAATGAGCAGTTCTTC. This gives the protein CASSYLAGQDSYNEQFF.

The V and J genes are TRBV12-3 or TRBV12-4 and TRBJ2-1, with D possibly TRBD2 on 6 matching bases. The V end lost 6 bases, the J end lost 8 bases, and 11 bases lay between the germline ends. The CDR3 has 12 residues. CDR3 protein: CASRRDSYEQFF. CDR3 DNA sequence: TGTGCCAGCAGGCGGGACTCCTATGAGCAGTTCTTC.

The chain carries TRBV24-1 and TRBJ1-5, with 7 nucleotides matching TRBD1. From germline, CDR1 is KGHDR and CDR2 SFDVKD. Trimming cost V 9 bases and J 4 bases; bases outside gene matches: 8. There are 14 residues in the CDR3. CDR3 in amino acids: CATSEGANNQPQHF. CDR3 bases: TGTGCCACCTCTGAGGGGGCTAATAATCAGCCCCAGCATTTT.

This clonotype was observed a few times. The chain recombines TRBV6-6 with TRBJ1-1, with D possibly matching TRBD1 (5 bases). CDR3 length: 12 amino acids. Germline assignment: CDR1 MNHNY and CDR2 SVGAGI (reference sequence). The ends were cut back, 11 bases at V and 5 bases at J, with 15 bases in the middle. CDR3 amino acids: CAGGAWGTEAFF. The CDR3 DNA reads as TGTGCCGGGGGTGCTTGGGGTACTGAAGCTTTCTTT.